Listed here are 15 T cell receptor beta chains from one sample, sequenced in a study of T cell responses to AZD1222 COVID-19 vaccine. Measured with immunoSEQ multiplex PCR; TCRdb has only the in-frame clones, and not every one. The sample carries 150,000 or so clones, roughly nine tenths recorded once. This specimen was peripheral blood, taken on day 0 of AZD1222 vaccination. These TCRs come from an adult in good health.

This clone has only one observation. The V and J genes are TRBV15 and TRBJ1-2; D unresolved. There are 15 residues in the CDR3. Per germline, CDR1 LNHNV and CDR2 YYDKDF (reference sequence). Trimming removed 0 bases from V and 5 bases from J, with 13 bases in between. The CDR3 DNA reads TGTGCCACCAGCAGAGATCACCGACCTCATTATGGCTACACCTTC. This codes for CATSRDHRPHYGYTF.

The CDR3 loop reads CASSWDMNTEAFF. The DNA for the CDR3 is TGTGCCAGCAGTTGGGATATGAACACTGAAGCTTTCTTT. The rearrangement links TRBV12-3 or TRBV12-4 to TRBJ1-1; D is uncertain. Trimming took off 4 bases at V and 0 bases at J, with 6 bases between the two ends. This CDR3 contains 13 residues.

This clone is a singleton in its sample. CDR3 sequence (DNA): TGTGCCAGCAGTTACGGGACAGCCGGTGGGCCCCAGCATTTT. Its translation is CASSYGTAGGPQHF. The chain employs TRBV6-6 and TRBJ1-5, with TRBD1 identical over 7 bases. CDR3 size: 14 residues. Germline loops: CDR1 MNHNY, CDR2 SVGAGI (reference sequence). The junction had 7 bases not matched to a gene; V was cut back by 2 bases and J by 9 bases.

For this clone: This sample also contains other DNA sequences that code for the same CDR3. The CDR3 loop reads CASSPRGYGYTF. CDR3 bases: TGTGCCAGCAGTCCTAGGGGGTATGGCTACACCTTC. This rearrangement joins TRBV27 to TRBJ1-2, with D possibly being TRBD1 (6 bases). Germline V lookup: CDR1 MNHEY, CDR2 SMNVEV (reference sequence). The CDR3 runs to 12 residues. V was shortened by 5 bases and J by 5 bases, with 9 bases between the two germline ends.

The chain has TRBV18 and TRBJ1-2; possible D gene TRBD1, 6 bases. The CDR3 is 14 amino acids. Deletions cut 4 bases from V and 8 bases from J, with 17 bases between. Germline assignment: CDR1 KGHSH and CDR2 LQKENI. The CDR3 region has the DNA TGTGCCAGCTCACAAATCACAGGGACCGAGGGCTACACCTTC. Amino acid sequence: CASSQITGTEGYTF.

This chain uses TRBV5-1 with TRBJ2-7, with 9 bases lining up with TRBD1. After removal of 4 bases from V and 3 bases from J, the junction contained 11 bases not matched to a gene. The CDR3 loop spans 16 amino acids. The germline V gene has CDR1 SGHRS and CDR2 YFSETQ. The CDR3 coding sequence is TGCGCCAGCAGCCCGATCAATGCGGGACAGGGCTACGAGCAGTACTTC. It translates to CASSPINAGQGYEQYF.

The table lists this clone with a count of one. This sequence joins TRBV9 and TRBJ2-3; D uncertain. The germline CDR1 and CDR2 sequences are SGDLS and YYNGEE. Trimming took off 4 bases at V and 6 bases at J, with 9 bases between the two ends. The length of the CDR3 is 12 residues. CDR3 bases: TGTGCCAGCAGCCTAGGCCGGGATACGCAGTATTTT. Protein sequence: CASSLGRDTQYF.

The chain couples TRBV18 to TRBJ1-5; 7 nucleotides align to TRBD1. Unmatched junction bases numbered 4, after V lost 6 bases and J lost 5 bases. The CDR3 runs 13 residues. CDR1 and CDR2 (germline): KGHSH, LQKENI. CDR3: CASSHGTDQPQHF. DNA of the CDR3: TGTGCCAGCTCTCACGGGACAGATCAGCCCCAGCATTTT.

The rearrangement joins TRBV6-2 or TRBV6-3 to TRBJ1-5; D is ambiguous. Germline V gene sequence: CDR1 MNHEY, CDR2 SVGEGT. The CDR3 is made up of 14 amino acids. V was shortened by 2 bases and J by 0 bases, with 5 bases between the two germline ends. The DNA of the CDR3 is TGTGCCAGCAGTTACGGGTATAGCAATCAGCCCCAGCATTTT. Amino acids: CASSYGYSNQPQHF.

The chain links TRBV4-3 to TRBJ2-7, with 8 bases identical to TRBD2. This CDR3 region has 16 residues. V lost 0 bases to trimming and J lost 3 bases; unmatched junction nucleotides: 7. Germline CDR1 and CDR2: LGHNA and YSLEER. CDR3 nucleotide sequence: TGCGCCAGCAGCCAAGAACTTGGGACTAGGGTCTACGAGCAGTACTTC. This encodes CASSQELGTRVYEQYF.

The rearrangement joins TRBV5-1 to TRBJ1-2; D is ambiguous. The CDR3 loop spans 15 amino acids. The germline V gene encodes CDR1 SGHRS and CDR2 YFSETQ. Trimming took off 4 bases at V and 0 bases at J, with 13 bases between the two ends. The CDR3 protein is CASSREQISNYGYTF. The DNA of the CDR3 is TGCGCCAGCAGCCGAGAACAGATCTCTAACTATGGCTACACCTTC.

Here the CDR3 DNA reads TGTGCCAGCAGCTCGGACAGGGCGGGATCACCCCTCCACTTT. As protein: CASSSDRAGSPLHF. The J gene is TRBJ1-6, the V gene TRBV9; TRBD1 matches at 8 bases. This CDR3 comprises 14 residues. Germline trimming cut 4 bases from V and 10 bases from J; bases unmatched to any gene: 7. Germline CDR1 is SGDLS and CDR2 is YYNGEE.

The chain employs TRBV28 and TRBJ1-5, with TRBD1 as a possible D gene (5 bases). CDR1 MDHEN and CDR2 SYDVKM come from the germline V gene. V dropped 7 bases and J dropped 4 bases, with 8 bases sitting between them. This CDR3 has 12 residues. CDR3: CASTGGNQPQHF. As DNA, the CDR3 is TGTGCCAGCACGGGGGGAAATCAGCCCCAGCATTTT.

The DNA for the CDR3 is TGTGCCAGTAGTAAGCCGATCGCCAGAACAGGGGGAAATGAAGCTTTCTTT. This sequence encodes CASSKPIARTGGNEAFF. This chain connects TRBV19 to TRBJ1-1, with TRBD1 matching 8 bases. Trimming cost V 4 bases and J 7 bases; bases outside gene matches: 17. Germline loops: CDR1 LNHDA, CDR2 SQIVND (reference sequence). This CDR3 contains 17 residues.

The CDR3 loop is CASGGWNQPQHF. The CDR3, as DNA: TGTGCCAGCGGGGGGTGGAATCAGCCCCAGCATTTT. The gene calls are TRBV6-5 and TRBJ1-5; tentative D call: TRBD1 (5 bases). V was cut by 8 bases and J by 4 bases, with 9 bases left in between. This CDR3 contains 12 residues. Germline V gene lookup returns CDR1 MNHEY and CDR2 SVGAGI.